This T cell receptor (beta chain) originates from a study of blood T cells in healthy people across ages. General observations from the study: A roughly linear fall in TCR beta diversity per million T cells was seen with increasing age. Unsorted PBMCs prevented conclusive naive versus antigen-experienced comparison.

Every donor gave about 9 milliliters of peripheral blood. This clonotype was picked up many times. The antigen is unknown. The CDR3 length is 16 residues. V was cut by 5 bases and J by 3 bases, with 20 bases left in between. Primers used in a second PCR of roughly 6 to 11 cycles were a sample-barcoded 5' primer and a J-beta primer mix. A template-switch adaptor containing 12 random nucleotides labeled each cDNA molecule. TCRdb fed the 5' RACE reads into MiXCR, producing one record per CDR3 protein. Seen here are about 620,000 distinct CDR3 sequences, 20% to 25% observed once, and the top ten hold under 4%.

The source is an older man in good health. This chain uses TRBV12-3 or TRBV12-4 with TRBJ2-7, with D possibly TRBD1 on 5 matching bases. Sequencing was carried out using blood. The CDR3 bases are TGTGCCAGCAGTCAAGCCAATGGGGCGGTTGGCTACGAGCAGTACTTC. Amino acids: CASSQANGAVGYEQYF.